A single sample gave rise to the 24 T cell receptor beta chains below, sequenced in a study of T-cell reconstitution after alpha-beta-depleted transplantation in children. Preparation of the TCRbeta library was carried out with unique molecular identifiers. TCRdb re-analysed the PCR reads in MiXCR, keeping a single row per CDR3 protein. The sample includes tens of thousands of distinct CDR3 sequences, roughly 15% of them seen just once. The sample here was PBMCs, mostly from graft donor cells, taken 180 days after TCRalphabeta/CD19-depleted stem cell transplant. All receptors come from a male patient aged 2 to 10 who had a stem cell transplant for acute lymphoblastic leukemia, so the T cells may come from the graft donor.

This chain links TRBV3-1 with TRBJ2-2; 13 bases fit TRBD2. This CDR3 has 17 residues. Germline V gives CDR1 LGHDT, CDR2 YNNKEL (reference sequence). V trimming: 4 bases; J trimming: 6 bases; junction bases outside the gene matches: 8. The CDR3 coding sequence is TGTGCCAGCAGCCTACTAGCGGGGGGGCCATATGCCGGGGAGCTGTTTTTT. Translating gives CASSLLAGGPYAGELFF.

In this sample, this clonotype turned up a few times. The chain combines TRBV7-8 with TRBJ2-2, with 7 bases matching TRBD2. V lost 1 base to trimming and J lost 4 bases; unmatched junction nucleotides: 6. The germline CDR1 and CDR2 sequences are SGHVS and FQNEAQ. The CDR3 runs 16 residues. The CDR3 DNA sequence: TGTGCCAGCAGCTTAGTGAGGACTAGACCCACCGGGGAGCTGTTTTTT. It translates to CASSLVRTRPTGELFF.

The rearrangement uses TRBV29-1 and TRBJ1-2, with TRBD1 as a possible D gene (5 bases). Deletions cut 1 base from V and 1 base from J, with 13 bases between. In germline, CDR1 is SQVTM, CDR2 ANQGSEA. CDR3 size: 15 residues. CDR3 in DNA: TGCAGCGTTGAAGGGTCGCGGGGCAGTAACTATGGCTACACCTTC. Translated: CSVEGSRGSNYGYTF.

The rearrangement uses TRBV5-1 and TRBJ2-1; 10 positions agree with TRBD2. Germline V gene data show CDR1 as SGHRS and CDR2 as YFSETQ. CDR3 size: 18 residues. Trimming took 1 base from V and 2 from J; bases not matched to a gene: 9. As DNA, the CDR3 is TGCGCCAGCAGCTTGCTCTATAGCGGGGGGCTCACCTACAATGAGCAGTTCTTC. Translation: CASSLLYSGGLTYNEQFF.

Many counts were recorded for this clonotype. The chain recombines TRBV27 with TRBJ2-1; D is unclear. CDR1 and CDR2 (germline): MNHEY, SMNVEV (reference sequence). The length of the CDR3 is 15 residues. Trimming left V 3 bases short and J 6 bases short, with 15 bases between. This chain's CDR3 is CASSFLRARLNEQFF. In nucleotides, the CDR3 is TGTGCCAGCAGTTTCCTACGAGCCAGACTCAATGAGCAGTTCTTC.

V gene TRBV13 combines with J gene TRBJ1-6, with 10 bases that match TRBD1. Germline V gives CDR1 PRHDT, CDR2 FYEKMQ (reference sequence). This CDR3 is 15 amino acids long. The trim removed 5 bases at V and 7 bases at J, leaving 5 bases unmatched. This CDR3 is CASSTRQGANSPLHF. The CDR3 DNA sequence: TGTGCCAGCAGCACACGACAGGGGGCCAATTCACCCCTCCACTTT.

The chain couples TRBV20-1 to TRBJ1-1; no firm D call. CDR3 length: 14 residues. V gave up 1 base and J gave up 2 bases, with 11 bases separating them. Germline V gives CDR1 DFQATT, CDR2 SNEGSKA (reference sequence). The CDR3 DNA reads TGCAGTGCTAGAGTCGGAGCCTCAAACACTGAAGCTTTCTTT. The encoded protein is CSARVGASNTEAFF.

The chain recombines TRBV10-2 with TRBJ2-7; a possible D gene is TRBD2 (7 bases). Trimming took off 8 bases at V and 5 bases at J, with 19 bases between the two ends. Germline loops: CDR1 WSHSY, CDR2 SAAADI. The CDR3 has 14 residues. The CDR3 nucleotides are TGCGCCAGCGGAAGGGGGAGGGGCGCACACGAGCAGTACTTC. This gives the protein CASGRGRGAHEQYF.

The CDR3 spells CASSPRGPGYYEQYF. The CDR3 coding sequence is TGTGCCAGCAGCCCCCGGGGGCCAGGGTACTACGAGCAGTACTTC. This chain uses TRBV7-9 with TRBJ2-7; D possibly matches TRBD1 or TRBD2 (6 bases each). Germline assignment: CDR1 SEHNR and CDR2 FQNEAQ (reference sequence). CDR3 size: 15 residues. V lost 5 bases and J 3 bases, leaving 17 bases between the germline ends. Full variable domain (missing parts from reference TRBV7-9 and TRBJ2-7): DTGVSQNPRHKITKRGQNVTFRCDPISEHNRLYWYRQTLGQGPEFLTYFQNEAQLEKSRLLSDRFSAERPKGSFSTLEIQRTEQGDSAMYLCASSPRGPGYYEQYFGPGTRLTVT.

This clonotype was counted only a few times. The gene calls are TRBV9 and TRBJ2-7; no reliable D call. This CDR3 region has 15 residues. V lost 2 bases to trimming and J lost 0 bases, with 12 bases between them. The germline CDR1 and CDR2 sequences are SGDLS and YYNGEE. CDR3 amino acids: CASSVGSTHSYEQYF. In DNA, the CDR3 is TGTGCCAGCAGCGTCGGAAGCACTCACTCCTACGAGCAGTACTTC.

J is TRBJ1-5 and V is TRBV7-6; no clear D. The CDR3 runs 14 residues. The V gene's germline CDR1 is SGHVS and CDR2 FNYEAQ. The germline V and J ends were trimmed by 5 bases and 3 bases, with 11 bases remaining between them. In DNA form, the CDR3 reads TGTGCCAGCAGCCCCCGTCCGGCCAATCAGCCCCAGCATTTT. It specifies CASSPRPANQPQHF.

This clonotype was observed many times. The chain is built from TRBV11-2 and TRBJ1-1; no reliable D call. The CDR3 length is 11 residues. Trimming removed 8 bases from V and 5 bases from J, with 9 bases in between. Germline V CDR1 and CDR2: SGHAT, FQNNGV. The CDR3 here is CASFGGTEAFF. In nucleotides, the CDR3 is TGTGCCAGCTTCGGCGGGACTGAAGCTTTCTTT.

This clonotype was picked up a small number of times. The gene calls are TRBV10-3 and TRBJ2-1, with a possible D match to TRBD2 (5 bases). Germline values: CDR1 ENHRY, CDR2 SYGVKD. Trimming took 6 bases from V and 5 from J, leaving 26 bases between them. This CDR3 region has 18 residues. The CDR3 protein is CAISASIKKRTLNNEQFF. The CDR3 region has the DNA TGTGCCATCAGCGCATCAATTAAGAAGCGGACCTTGAACAATGAGCAGTTCTTC.

This clonotype was counted ten times or more. The DNA of the CDR3 is TGTGCCAGCAGCTTAGATCGGTTAGCTAGCGGCAACCAAGAGACCCAGTACTTC. Residues: CASSLDRLASGNQETQYF. This chain connects TRBV11-2 to TRBJ2-5, with 7 nucleotides matching TRBD2. The CDR3 is made up of 18 amino acids. Germline trimming cut 0 bases from V and 0 bases from J; bases unmatched to any gene: 10. Germline CDR1 SGHAT, CDR2 FQNNGV.

This clonotype appeared a few times. V is TRBV19 and J is TRBJ2-7; TRBD2 matches at 8 bases. The V and J ends lost 9 bases and 4 bases, in that order; junction bases with no gene match: 8. The CDR3 has 13 residues. Germline assignment: CDR1 LNHDA and CDR2 SQIVND (reference sequence). The CDR3 sequence: CASSTAGEYEQYF. In nucleotides, the CDR3 is TGTGCCAGCTCTACAGCGGGGGAATACGAGCAGTACTTC. The whole variable domain, remainder taken from reference TRBV19 and TRBJ2-7, is DGGITQSPKYLFRKEGQNVTLSCEQNLNHDAMYWYRQDPGQGLRLIYYSQIVNDFQKGDIAEGYSVSREKKESFPLTVTSAQKNPTAFYLCASSTAGEYEQYFGPGTRLTVT.

The gene calls are TRBV2 and TRBJ2-1; 9 nucleotides align to TRBD1. Germline V gene data show CDR1 as SNHLY and CDR2 as FYNNEI. CDR3 size: 16 residues. V was clipped by 1 base and J by 8 bases; unmatched bases: 9. CDR3: CASSEGIGQGSDEQFF. CDR3 in DNA: TGTGCCAGCAGTGAAGGGATAGGACAGGGGAGCGATGAGCAGTTCTTC. The entire variable domain, with the rest obtained from reference TRBV2 and TRBJ2-1, is as follows: EPEVTQTPSHQVTQMGQEVILRCVPISNHLYFYWYRQILGQKVEFLVSFYNNEISEKSEIFDDQFSVERPDGSNFTLKIRSTKLEDSAMYFCASSEGIGQGSDEQFFGPGTRLTVL.

This chain uses TRBV7-9 with TRBJ2-3, with D possibly TRBD2 on 5 matching bases. Trimming removed 5 bases from V and 6 bases from J, with 9 bases in between. Germline loops: CDR1 SEHNR, CDR2 FQNEAQ (reference sequence). The CDR3 totals 12 residues. The CDR3, as DNA: TGTGCCAGCAGCCACGAGGGTGATACGCAGTATTTT. Protein sequence: CASSHEGDTQYF. The full variable domain, completed using reference TRBV7-9 and TRBJ2-3, is DTGVSQNPRHKITKRGQNVTFRCDPISEHNRLYWYRQTLGQGPEFLTYFQNEAQLEKSRLLSDRFSAERPKGSFSTLEIQRTEQGDSAMYLCASSHEGDTQYFGPGTRLTVL.

The V gene is TRBV6-5, the J gene TRBJ1-1; tentatively, D is TRBD1 (5 bases). The germline CDR1 and CDR2 sequences are MNHEY and SVGAGI. The V gene lost 0 bases and the J gene lost 5 bases, with 10 bases spanning the gap. There are 14 residues in the CDR3. The CDR3 reads CASSYSRGITEAFF. In DNA, the CDR3 is TGTGCCAGCAGTTACTCTCGGGGGATTACTGAAGCTTTCTTT.

The chain carries TRBV4-1 and TRBJ1-5; unclear D gene. V was shortened by 1 base and J by 2 bases, with 12 bases between the two germline ends. Germline CDR1 and CDR2: MGHRA and YSYEKL. The CDR3 sequence is 16 residues long. In DNA, the CDR3 is TGCGCCAGCAGCCAAGTAAGTGCGTATGGCAATCAGCCCCAGCATTTT. This sequence encodes CASSQVSAYGNQPQHF.

There are many counts of this clonotype. The V call is TRBV4-2, the J call TRBJ1-2; D ambiguous. The CDR3 is 14 residues long. Per the germline V gene, CDR1 is LGHNA and CDR2 is YNFKEQ. V shed 0 bases and J shed 7 bases, with 12 bases lying between them. CDR3 loop: CASSQELTTPGYTF. CDR3 DNA sequence: TGTGCCAGCAGCCAAGAGCTAACTACCCCTGGCTACACCTTC.

This clonotype occurred a few times. The chain employs TRBV14 and TRBJ2-5; D not certain. There are 18 residues in the CDR3. Germline CDR1 SGHDN, CDR2 FVKESK. V was trimmed by 2 bases and J by 2 bases, leaving 21 bases between them. CDR3 residues: CASSQPGLRSSLQETQYF. In DNA form, the CDR3 reads TGTGCCAGCAGCCAACCAGGCCTACGTAGCAGCCTACAAGAGACCCAGTACTTC.

The chain combines TRBV5-5 with TRBJ1-6; no clear D. The V end lost 1 base, the J end lost 0 bases, and 8 bases lay between the germline ends. The CDR3 has 16 residues. Looked up from germline, CDR1 is SGHKS and CDR2 is YYEKEE (reference sequence). CDR3 in DNA: TGTGCCAGCAGCTTGTGGGCGAGCTCCTATAATTCACCCCTCCACTTT. It yields the protein CASSLWASSYNSPLHF.

The chain has TRBV11-2 and TRBJ2-3, with D perhaps TRBD2 (5 bases). Germline values: CDR1 SGHAT, CDR2 FQNNGV. The germline V and J ends were trimmed by 3 bases and 0 bases, with 10 bases remaining between them. This CDR3 has 15 amino acids. The CDR3 bases are TGTGCCAGCAGCTTGAGGGTTCGTAGCACAGATACGCAGTATTTT. Protein sequence: CASSLRVRSTDTQYF.

This clonotype was found many times. The rearrangement uses TRBV9 and TRBJ2-6; D perhaps matches TRBD2 (6 bases). The CDR3 loop spans 16 amino acids. The V and J ends lost 3 bases and 1 base respectively, with 11 bases between them. The V gene's germline CDR1 is SGDLS and CDR2 YYNGEE. The CDR3 nucleotides read TGTGCCAGCAGCGCGGGGGTAGGGTCTGGGGCCAACGTCCTGACTTTC. Amino acids: CASSAGVGSGANVLTF.